This TCR beta chain is from a study of T cells in Graves' hyperthyroidism and ophthalmopathy. Graves' hyperthyroidism was deemed stable absent ophthalmopathy progression within 18 months. The source material, RNA transcripts, was used to amplify TCR beta CDR3 regions. First-round RT-PCR of the TCR CDR3 relied on the HTBI primer set. One entry per CDR3 protein results from TCRdb running MiXCR on the multiplex PCR reads. The table includes about 290,000 distinct CDR3 sequences, around 13% detected once. Germline assignment: CDR1 MGHRA and CDR2 YSYEKL. The CDR3 runs 14 residues. The J segment lost 5 bases and the V segment lost 4 bases, leaving 7 bases of the junction unmatched. Ten or more counts support this clonotype.

This chain connects TRBV4-1 to TRBJ1-1; 7 bases are a match to TRBD1. The clonotype originates from a woman between 35 and 50 years old with Graves' hyperthyroidism. Input material: blood. The DNA for the CDR3 is TGCGCCAGCAGCCCAGTCGACAGGGCGACTGAAGCTTTCTTT. This encodes CASSPVDRATEAFF.